Presented here are 26 T cell receptor beta chains from one specimen sequenced in a study of T cells in pancreatic ductal adenocarcinoma. Method: immunoSEQ multiplex PCR; TCRdb's copy keeps in-frame clones and lacks some. The sample carries about 29,000 clones, over 85% recorded once. Surgery without prior neoadjuvant therapy was the treatment of the selected pancreatic ductal adenocarcinoma patients. The sequenced material came from PBMCs. The receptor set was obtained from a human donor with pancreatic ductal adenocarcinoma.

V is TRBV18 and J is TRBJ2-3; 12 bases map to TRBD1. Germline V gene sequence: CDR1 KGHSH, CDR2 LQKENI. This CDR3 has 16 amino acids. Unmatched junction bases numbered 8, after V lost 3 bases and J lost 7 bases. Written as DNA, the CDR3 is TGTGCCAGCTCACCGACGGGACAGGGGGCCTTTTATACGCAGTATTTT. Its protein is CASSPTGQGAFYTQYF.

This clone appeared once. The V call is TRBV29-1, the J call TRBJ2-2, with TRBD2 matching over 9 bases. The CDR3 is made up of 15 amino acids. J gave up 3 bases and V 5 bases, and 7 bases lay outside the gene matches. CDR1 and CDR2 (germline): SQVTM, ANQGSEA. The CDR3 DNA sequence: TGCAGCGTTCAGGCGGGAGGGCCGTACACCGGGGAGCTGTTTTTT. Encoded protein: CSVQAGGPYTGELFF.

The V call is TRBV7-9, the J call TRBJ1-1, with unresolved D. The germline V gene encodes CDR1 SEHNR and CDR2 FQNEAQ (reference sequence). Trimming removed 5 bases from V and 3 bases from J, with 7 bases in between. CDR3 size: 12 residues. CDR3 in DNA: TGTGCCAGCAGCCCGCAGTACACTGAAGCTTTCTTT. Translated: CASSPQYTEAFF.

The rearrangement uses TRBV5-1 and TRBJ2-1, with D possibly being TRBD1 (5 bases). Per germline, CDR1 SGHRS and CDR2 YFSETQ. The CDR3 consists of 14 residues. The V end was cut by 0 bases, the J end by 9 bases, with 13 bases between. This chain's CDR3 is CASSLEQGRGEQFF. The CDR3 DNA sequence: TGCGCCAGCAGCTTGGAGCAGGGTAGAGGTGAGCAGTTCTTC. Filled out from reference TRBV5-1 and TRBJ2-1, the complete variable domain reads KAGVTQTPRYLIKTRGQQVTLSCSPISGHRSVSWYQQTPGQGLQFLFEYFSETQRNKGNFPGRFSGRQFSNSRSEMNVSTLELGDSALYLCASSLEQGRGEQFFGPGTRLTVL.

V is TRBV28 and J is TRBJ2-7, with a tentative D call TRBD1 (5 bases). The CDR3 is 15 amino acids. Germline CDR1 MDHEN, CDR2 SYDVKM. Trimming removed 11 bases at V and 0 bases at J, with 20 bases between. The CDR3 coding sequence is TGTGCCTCCCCCGGTCCCACAGGTGGCTCCTACGAGCAGTACTTC. The encoded protein is CASPGPTGGSYEQYF.

The V call is TRBV12-5, the J call TRBJ2-7, with D unclear. The V end lost 5 bases, the J end lost 2 bases, and 16 bases lay between the germline ends. The CDR3 length is 15 residues. Per the germline V gene, CDR1 is LGHNT and CDR2 is FRNRAP. Here the CDR3 DNA reads TGTGCTAGTGGTGCACCGACACCTCCGGCCTACGAGCAGTACTTC. Translated: CASGAPTPPAYEQYF.

The chain combines TRBV6-5 with TRBJ2-5; 10 nucleotides agree with TRBD2. This CDR3 has 15 residues. Germline V gives CDR1 MNHEY, CDR2 SVGAGI. V lost 6 bases, J lost 1 base, and 5 bases stayed unmatched. CDR3 bases: TGTGCCAGCAGACCGGGACTAGCGCGCCAAGAGACCCAGTACTTC. Amino acids: CASRPGLARQETQYF.

The V gene is TRBV27, the J gene TRBJ2-5; 12 bases map to TRBD2. CDR3 length: 16 residues. The ends lost 5 bases at V and 4 bases at J; junction bases unmatched: 8. From germline, CDR1 is MNHEY and CDR2 SMNVEV (reference sequence). The DNA for the CDR3 is TGTGCCAGCAGTCCAAGACTAGCGGGAGCGCGAGAGACCCAGTACTTC. Translation: CASSPRLAGARETQYF.

The rearrangement uses TRBV5-8 and TRBJ2-3; possibly TRBD1 for D (7 bases). Trimming removed 4 bases at V and 4 bases at J, with 22 bases between. Per the germline V gene, CDR1 is SGHTS and CDR2 is YDEGEE. This CDR3 has 17 residues. CDR3 loop: CASSVGSRTGGADTQYF. In DNA form, the CDR3 reads TGTGCCAGCAGCGTTGGTTCAAGGACAGGAGGGGCAGATACGCAGTATTTT.

The chain has TRBV10-3 and TRBJ1-2; TRBD1 matches 10 bases. The V gene's germline CDR1 is ENHRY and CDR2 SYGVKD. The CDR3 has 15 residues. The junction had 7 bases not matched to a gene; V was cut back by 7 bases and J by 2 bases. CDR3 region: CAITNPGQGNYGYTF. In DNA form, the CDR3 reads TGTGCCATCACCAACCCGGGACAGGGGAACTATGGCTACACCTTC.

The chain has TRBV27 and TRBJ2-7, with D perhaps matching TRBD2 (5 bases). Deletions cut 2 bases from V and 5 bases from J, with 10 bases between. The CDR3 totals 13 residues. Germline V lookup: CDR1 MNHEY, CDR2 SMNVEV (reference sequence). The CDR3 loop is CASSLGLVHEQYF. The CDR3 coding sequence is TGTGCCAGCAGTTTAGGACTCGTCCACGAGCAGTACTTC.

CDR3 sequence: CASSVVVGGAVTEAFF. In DNA, the CDR3 is TGTGCCAGCAGCGTAGTAGTGGGGGGGGCAGTCACTGAAGCTTTCTTT. The rearrangement uses TRBV9 and TRBJ1-1; D is perhaps TRBD1 (6 bases). This CDR3 contains 16 residues. Germline V gene sequence: CDR1 SGDLS, CDR2 YYNGEE. Trimming cost V 0 bases and J 4 bases, with 16 bases left between them. The complete variable domain, with remaining parts taken from reference TRBV9 and TRBJ1-1, reads DSGVTQTPKHLITATGQRVTLRCSPRSGDLSVYWYQQSLDQGLQFLIQYYNGEERAKGNILERFSAQQFPDLHSELNLSSLELGDSALYFCASSVVVGGAVTEAFFGQGTRLTVV.

The chain has TRBV27 and TRBJ1-4, with 7 positions matching TRBD1. There are 15 residues in the CDR3. V lost 3 bases and J lost 4; bases outside the gene matches: 5. Per germline, CDR1 MNHEY and CDR2 SMNVEV (reference sequence). The CDR3 DNA is TGTGCCAGCAGTTTCACAGGGGTCCGTAATGAAAAACTGTTTTTT. Translated: CASSFTGVRNEKLFF.

This clone came up once. The chain employs TRBV29-1 and TRBJ2-7, with TRBD2 matching 9 bases. After removal of 7 bases from V and 4 bases from J, the junction contained 8 bases not matched to a gene. CDR1 and CDR2 (germline): SQVTM, ANQGSEA. CDR3 length: 13 residues. In DNA form, the CDR3 reads TGCAGCGGTTCAGCGGGAGGAAGGTACGAGCAGTACTTC. Amino acids: CSGSAGGRYEQYF.

This chain links TRBV19 with TRBJ1-1, with D possibly matching TRBD1 (6 bases). Deletions cut 1 base from V and 2 bases from J, with 11 bases between. CDR3 length: 15 amino acids. Germline V gene sequence: CDR1 LNHDA, CDR2 SQIVND (reference sequence). The CDR3 region has the DNA TGTGCCAGTAGTATAGGGGGACACGGAAACACTGAAGCTTTCTTT. Amino acid sequence: CASSIGGHGNTEAFF.

CDR3 protein: CASSEAVREKLFF. CDR3 DNA: TGTGCCAGCAGTGAAGCTGTTAGAGAAAAACTGTTTTTT. The chain uses TRBV6-1 and TRBJ1-4, with D uncertain. Deletions cut 0 bases from V and 8 bases from J, with 7 bases between. The V gene's germline CDR1 is MNHNS and CDR2 SASEGT. The length of the CDR3 is 13 residues.

This chain links TRBV5-1 with TRBJ2-5, with D possibly TRBD2 on 6 matching bases. The ends were cut back, 1 base at V and 1 base at J, with 17 bases in the middle. CDR1 is SGHRS and CDR2 is YFSETQ in the germline V gene. CDR3 length: 17 residues. Written as DNA, the CDR3 is TGCGCCAGCAGCTTGTCCATATTACGGAGGGGCCAAGAGACCCAGTACTTC. This codes for CASSLSILRRGQETQYF.

V gene TRBV7-2 combines with J gene TRBJ2-2; tentatively, D is TRBD1 or TRBD2 (5 bases each). V shed 5 bases and J shed 1 base, with 8 bases lying between them. Germline V CDR1 and CDR2: SGHTA, FQGNSA. The length of the CDR3 is 14 residues. This CDR3 is CASSRDGNTGELFF. CDR3 DNA: TGTGCCAGCAGCCGGGACGGGAACACCGGGGAGCTGTTTTTT.

The rearrangement joins TRBV12-1 to TRBJ2-1; the table names TRBD2, a call not compared with the DNA. TRBV12-1 is designated a pseudogene. The CDR3 consists of 14 residues. CDR3 in amino acids: CASSPTRLWQEQFF. DNA of the CDR3: TGTGCCAGCAGCCCCACTAGGTTGTGGCAGGAGCAGTTCTTC.

J is TRBJ2-1 and V is TRBV7-9, with 9 bases that match TRBD2. The germline V gene has CDR1 SEHNR and CDR2 FQNEAQ (reference sequence). Unmatched junction bases numbered 14, after V lost 4 bases and J lost 13 bases. This CDR3 is 15 amino acids long. CDR3 nucleotide sequence: TGTGCCAGCAGCTCCGAGTTTGTAGCGGGAGAAGCTCAGTTCTTC. Amino acids: CASSSEFVAGEAQFF.

V and J are TRBV5-1 and TRBJ2-7; 7 bases agree with TRBD1. CDR3 length: 15 amino acids. J was trimmed by 0 bases and V by 0 bases; bases with no gene match: 3. Per germline, CDR1 SGHRS and CDR2 YFSETQ. CDR3 DNA sequence: TGCGCCAGCAGCTTGGCCGGACAGGTCTCCTACGAGCAGTACTTC. Translated, it gives CASSLAGQVSYEQYF.

The V gene is TRBV4-2, the J gene TRBJ1-2; a possible D gene is TRBD1 (6 bases). This CDR3 spans 15 amino acids. Trimming cost V 4 bases and J 6 bases, with 18 bases left between them. The germline V gene encodes CDR1 LGHNA and CDR2 YNFKEQ. CDR3: CASSPAQGGPDGYTF. The CDR3 DNA is TGTGCCAGCAGCCCAGCACAGGGAGGACCGGATGGCTACACCTTC.

The V gene is TRBV25-1, the J gene TRBJ1-2; TRBD1 matches at 7 bases. The CDR3 has 16 residues. V trimming: 6 bases; J trimming: 5 bases; junction bases outside the gene matches: 15. Germline V gene sequence: CDR1 MGHDK, CDR2 SYGVNS. The CDR3 coding sequence is TGTGCCAGCAGAGGTACCAGCGCCGGGACAGCTTATGGCTACACCTTC. It codes for CASRGTSAGTAYGYTF.

This clone was seen a few times. V and J are TRBV19 and TRBJ2-3; maybe TRBD1 (5 bases). This CDR3 region has 14 residues. The germline gives CDR1 LNHDA, CDR2 SQIVND (reference sequence). The germline V and J ends were trimmed by 4 bases and 2 bases, with 10 bases remaining between them. CDR3 amino acids: CASSNDRLTDTQYF. The CDR3 DNA reads TGTGCCAGTAGTAACGACAGACTCACAGATACGCAGTATTTT. Complete variable domain (other parts from reference TRBV19 and TRBJ2-3): DGGITQSPKYLFRKEGQNVTLSCEQNLNHDAMYWYRQDPGQGLRLIYYSQIVNDFQKGDIAEGYSVSREKKESFPLTVTSAQKNPTAFYLCASSNDRLTDTQYFGPGTRLTVL.

The chain uses TRBV29-1 and TRBJ1-1, with a weak D call TRBD1 (6 bases). Germline values: CDR1 SQVTM, CDR2 ANQGSEA. The CDR3 runs to 15 residues. CDR3 amino acids: CSFLRRGGGGTEAFF. In DNA, the CDR3 is TGCAGTTTCCTAAGGAGGGGGGGAGGGGGGACTGAAGCTTTCTTT. The full variable domain, in which reference TRBV29-1 and TRBJ1-1 provide the parts outside the CDR3, is SAVISQKPSRDICQRGTSLTIQCQVDSQVTMMFWYRQQPGQSLTLIATANQGSEATYESGFVIDKFPISRPNLTFSTLTVSNMSPEDSSIYLCSFLRRGGGGTEAFFGQGTRLTVV.

V and J are TRBV7-9 and TRBJ1-1; D is unclear. V lost 1 base, J lost 5 bases, and 8 bases lay in between. Germline CDR1 is SEHNR and CDR2 is FQNEAQ (reference sequence). This CDR3 has 13 amino acids. CDR3 bases: TGTGCCAGCAGCTTAGGTACGGGGACTGAAGCTTTCTTT. Amino acids: CASSLGTGTEAFF.